This TCR beta chain is drawn from a study of neurological immune-mediated disorders. Notes on the study in general: HTLV-1-associated myelopathy ranked highest for TCR clonal expansion and multiple sclerosis lowest, beneath healthy controls.

Germline values: CDR1 SGHDT, CDR2 YYEEEE. V was trimmed by 0 bases and J by 4 bases, leaving 10 bases between them. CDR3 length: 14 residues. This clonotype was observed many times. What it binds is not known. From the 5' RACE reads, TCRdb called clonotypes with MiXCR, one entry per CDR3 protein. This table holds 55,000 to 70,000 distinct CDR3 sequences, approximately 5.1% found once. V gene TRBV5-6 combines with J gene TRBJ1-1; unclear D gene. This sequence was found in a human donor with multiple sclerosis. The donor label of this sample is uncertain. Input material: PBMCs. CDR3 DNA sequence: TGTGCCAGCAGCTTGGTGGGCTTTGTCACTGAAGCTTTCTTT. It is translated as CASSLVGFVTEAFF.